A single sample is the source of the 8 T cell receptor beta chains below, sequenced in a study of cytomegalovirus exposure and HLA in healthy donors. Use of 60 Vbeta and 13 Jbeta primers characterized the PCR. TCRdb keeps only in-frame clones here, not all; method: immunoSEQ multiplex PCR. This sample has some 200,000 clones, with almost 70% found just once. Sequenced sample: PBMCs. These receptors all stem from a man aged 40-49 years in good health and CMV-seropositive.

CDR3 sequence reads: CASSQVETGSYEQYF. DNA of the CDR3: TGCGCCAGCAGCCAAGTAGAGACAGGATCCTACGAGCAGTACTTC. The chain uses TRBV4-1 and TRBJ2-7, with D possibly being TRBD1 (6 bases). Germline assignment: CDR1 MGHRA and CDR2 YSYEKL. V shed 1 base and J shed 1 base, with 11 bases lying between them. The CDR3 loop spans 15 amino acids.

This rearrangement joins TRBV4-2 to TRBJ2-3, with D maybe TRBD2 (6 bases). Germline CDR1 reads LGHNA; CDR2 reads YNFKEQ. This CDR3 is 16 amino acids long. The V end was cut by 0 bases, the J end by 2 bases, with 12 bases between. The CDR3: CASSQELATYTDTQYF. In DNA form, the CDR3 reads TGTGCCAGCAGCCAAGAGCTAGCGACATACACAGATACGCAGTATTTT.

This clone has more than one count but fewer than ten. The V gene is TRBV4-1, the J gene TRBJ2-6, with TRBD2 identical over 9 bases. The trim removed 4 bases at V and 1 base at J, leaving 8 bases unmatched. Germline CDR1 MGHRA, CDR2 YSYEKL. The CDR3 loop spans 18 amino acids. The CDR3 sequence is CASSRQKAGGSGANVLTF. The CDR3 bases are TGCGCCAGCAGCCGCCAAAAGGCGGGGGGGTCTGGGGCCAACGTCCTGACTTTC.

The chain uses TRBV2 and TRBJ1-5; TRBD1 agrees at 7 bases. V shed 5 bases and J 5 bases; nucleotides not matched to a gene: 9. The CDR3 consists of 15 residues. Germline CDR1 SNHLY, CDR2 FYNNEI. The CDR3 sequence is CASSLGQSFYQPQHF. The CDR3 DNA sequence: TGTGCCAGCAGTTTGGGACAGAGTTTCTATCAGCCCCAGCATTTT.

CDR3 nucleotide sequence: TGTGCCAGCAGGGGCGAAGGCCCGAACACTGAAGCTTTCTTT. Translation gives CASRGEGPNTEAFF. V gene TRBV11-3 combines with J gene TRBJ1-1; no reliable D call. The CDR3 extends over 14 amino acids. Germline CDR1 reads SGHNT; CDR2 reads YENEEA. The V and J ends lost 6 bases and 1 base respectively, with 12 bases between them.

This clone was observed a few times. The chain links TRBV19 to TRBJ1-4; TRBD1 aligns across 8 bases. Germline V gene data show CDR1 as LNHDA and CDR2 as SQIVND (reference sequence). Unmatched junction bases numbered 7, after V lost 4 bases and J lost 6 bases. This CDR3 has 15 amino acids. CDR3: CASSTRQGLDEKLFF. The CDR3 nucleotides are TGTGCCAGTAGTACCCGACAGGGGCTCGATGAAAAACTGTTTTTT.

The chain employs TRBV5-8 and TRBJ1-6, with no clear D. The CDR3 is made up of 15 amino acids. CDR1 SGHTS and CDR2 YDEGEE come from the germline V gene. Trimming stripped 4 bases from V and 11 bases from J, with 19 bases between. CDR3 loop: CASSEETAPGTPLHF. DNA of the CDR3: TGTGCCAGCAGCGAGGAGACGGCTCCGGGGACACCCCTCCACTTT. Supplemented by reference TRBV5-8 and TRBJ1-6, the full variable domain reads EAGVTQSPTHLIKTRGQQATLRCSPISGHTSVYWYQQALGLGLQFLLWYDEGEERNRGNFPPRFSGRQFPNYSSELNVNALELEDSALYLCASSEETAPGTPLHFGNGTRLTVT.

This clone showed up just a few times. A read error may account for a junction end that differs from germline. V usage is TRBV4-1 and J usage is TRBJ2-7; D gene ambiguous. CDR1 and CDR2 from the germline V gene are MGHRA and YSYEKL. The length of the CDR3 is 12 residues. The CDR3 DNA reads TGCGCCAGCAGCCAAGATGGGCAAGGCAGGAACTTC. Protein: CASSQDGQGRNF.